This section outlines one TCR beta chain sequence together with its context. Antigen specificity is unknown. Sequenced by immunoSEQ multiplex PCR; TCRdb stores in-frame clones only, minus some. The sample carries just under 95,000 clones, just over 85% recorded once. Per the germline V gene, CDR1 is MNHEY and CDR2 is SMNVEV (reference sequence). V lost 5 bases to trimming and J lost 6 bases, with 11 bases between them. This CDR3 is 12 amino acids long. These data belong to a study of T cell responses to AZD1222 COVID-19 vaccine. Study-wide points: Spike-specific TCR breadth and depth rose after two AZD1222 doses.

This clonotype originated in an adult in good health. The V call is TRBV27, the J call TRBJ2-7; D gene ambiguous. Sequenced material: peripheral blood, taken on day 0 of AZD1222 vaccination. CDR3 amino acids: CASSPRGAEQYF. Written as DNA, the CDR3 is TGTGCCAGCAGTCCTAGAGGTGCCGAGCAGTACTTC.